These 14 T cell receptor beta chains originate from one sample sequenced in a study of immune reconstitution after stem cell transplant in scleroderma. TCRdb recomputed calls from the RT-PCR reads with MiXCR, one row per CDR3 protein. The sample lists 1,500 to 2,500 distinct CDR3 sequences, roughly 16% occurring once. The sample was gathered before or after autologous hematopoietic stem cell transplantation (not recorded which). These receptors were obtained from a female donor with systemic sclerosis.

Within the sample, this clonotype is medium-sized. This chain joins TRBV28 and TRBJ2-7, with 10 nucleotides matching TRBD1. This CDR3 is built from 14 residues. Per germline, CDR1 MDHEN and CDR2 SYDVKM. Unmatched junction bases numbered 6, after V lost 6 bases and J lost 4 bases. CDR3 amino acids: CASRIGTGAYEQYF. The CDR3 region has the DNA TGTGCCAGCAGAATCGGGACAGGGGCTTACGAGCAGTACTTC.

This clonotype qualifies as medium-sized. The gene calls are TRBV7-9 and TRBJ2-5; D gene ambiguous. The CDR3 runs to 12 residues. Germline V gene lookup returns CDR1 SEHNR and CDR2 FQNEAQ (reference sequence). The germline V and J ends were trimmed by 8 bases and 5 bases, with 12 bases remaining between them. The CDR3 spells CASGVGAETQYF. The CDR3 coding sequence is TGTGCCAGCGGGGTAGGTGCGGAGACCCAGTACTTC.

By sample fraction, this clonotype is medium-sized. The rearrangement links TRBV13 to TRBJ2-2; no firm D call. This CDR3 has 15 residues. Trimming removed 2 bases at V and 5 bases at J, with 12 bases between. From germline, CDR1 is PRHDT and CDR2 FYEKMQ (reference sequence). CDR3 bases: TGTGCCAGCAGCTTAAGAGGCGAGCCGACCGGGGAGCTGTTTTTT. It specifies CASSLRGEPTGELFF.

This clonotype is large by share. The V call is TRBV20-1, the J call TRBJ2-7; no definite D call. Per germline, CDR1 DFQATT and CDR2 SNEGSKA (reference sequence). The CDR3 is made up of 13 amino acids. V gave up 3 bases and J gave up 3 bases, with 12 bases separating them. CDR3 sequence reads: CSARPWVVYEQYF. CDR3 in DNA: TGCAGTGCTAGGCCTTGGGTTGTCTACGAGCAGTACTTC.

CDR3 nucleotide sequence: TGTGCCGCTTCGAAGGAGGGGACAAGCAATCAGCCCCAGCATTTT. Translating gives CAASKEGTSNQPQHF. The chain recombines TRBV10-3 with TRBJ1-5; D perhaps matches TRBD1 (6 bases). The CDR3 has 15 amino acids. Germline V gene sequence: CDR1 ENHRY, CDR2 SYGVKD. V was clipped by 11 bases and J by 1 base, with 18 bases between them.

This clonotype has more than one count but fewer than ten. The chain employs TRBV11-2 and TRBJ2-1, with D possibly TRBD1 on 6 matching bases. V gave up 4 bases and J gave up 2 bases, with 15 bases separating them. The germline V gene encodes CDR1 SGHAT and CDR2 FQNNGV. CDR3 length: 16 residues. CDR3: CASSYSAGATYNEQFF. The CDR3 DNA follows: TGTGCCAGCAGCTATAGTGCAGGGGCTACCTACAATGAGCAGTTCTTC.

The chain joins TRBV10-3 to TRBJ1-5; 7 bases line up with TRBD1. Germline CDR1 and CDR2: ENHRY and SYGVKD. The CDR3 covers 18 residues. The J segment lost 2 bases and the V segment lost 0 bases, leaving 10 bases of the junction unmatched. CDR3 sequence reads: CAISESETRTGGNQPQHF. CDR3 nucleotide sequence: TGTGCCATCAGTGAGTCGGAAACCAGGACAGGCGGCAATCAGCCCCAGCATTTT.

The genes are TRBV5-1 and TRBJ2-7; D remains ambiguous. Germline-derived CDR1 and CDR2 are SGHRS and YFSETQ. V lost 0 bases and J lost 5, with 3 bases in between. The CDR3 totals 11 residues. The CDR3 nucleotides are TGCGCCAGCAGCTTGGCCCACGAGCAGTACTTC. As protein: CASSLAHEQYF.

Relative to its sample, this clonotype is medium-sized. V usage is TRBV20-1 and J usage is TRBJ2-5; 7 nucleotides agree with TRBD2. In germline, CDR1 is DFQATT, CDR2 SNEGSKA (reference sequence). CDR3 size: 12 residues. With 3 bases clipped from V and 4 bases from J, the junction kept 2 bases outside the gene matches. For the CDR3, the DNA is TGCAGTGCTAGTGGCGGGAGAGAGACCCAGTACTTC. Translated: CSASGGRETQYF.

This chain joins TRBV7-2 and TRBJ2-1, with D perhaps TRBD2 (7 bases). Trimming shortened V by 8 bases and J by 3 bases, and 14 bases separated the two germline ends. Germline V gene lookup returns CDR1 SGHTA and CDR2 FQGNSA. CDR3 length: 14 amino acids. The CDR3 bases are TGTGCCAGCCGGGCGGGGGCCCTCTACAATGAGCAGTTCTTC. This translates into CASRAGALYNEQFF.

By share, this clonotype counts as medium-sized. The rearrangement joins TRBV20-1 to TRBJ2-7; D is unresolved. V shed 6 bases and J shed 1 base, with 13 bases lying between them. The CDR3 contains 13 residues. Germline assignment: CDR1 DFQATT and CDR2 SNEGSKA (reference sequence). CDR3 loop: CSASSSWSYEQYF. The CDR3 DNA reads TGCAGTGCCAGTTCCTCGTGGTCCTACGAGCAGTACTTC.

The chain couples TRBV6-5 to TRBJ2-3; TRBD2 matches at 10 bases. Germline-derived CDR1 and CDR2 are MNHEY and SVGAGI. Trimming took 6 bases from V and 3 from J; bases not matched to a gene: 6. This CDR3 contains 15 residues. CDR3 nucleotides: TGTGCCAGCAGCTCCCTAGCGGGGGCTACAGATACGCAGTATTTT. Its protein product is CASSSLAGATDTQYF.

This clonotype is termed medium-sized. The chain employs TRBV7-2 and TRBJ1-5; weak D call: TRBD1 (6 bases). Germline-derived CDR1 and CDR2 are SGHTA and FQGNSA. V lost 1 base to trimming and J lost 7 bases, with 14 bases between them. This CDR3 spans 15 amino acids. CDR3: CASSLGSGTLQPQHF. The DNA for the CDR3 is TGTGCCAGCAGCTTAGGTTCGGGGACATTACAGCCCCAGCATTTT.

The chain is built from TRBV30 and TRBJ1-2, with D unresolved. Germline lookup yields CDR1 GTSNPN and CDR2 SVGIG (reference sequence). V was clipped by 3 bases and J by 0 bases, with 8 bases between them. CDR3 length: 13 amino acids. CDR3 sequence: CAWSLGANYGYTF. The CDR3 DNA reads as TGTGCCTGGAGCCTTGGGGCTAACTATGGCTACACCTTC.